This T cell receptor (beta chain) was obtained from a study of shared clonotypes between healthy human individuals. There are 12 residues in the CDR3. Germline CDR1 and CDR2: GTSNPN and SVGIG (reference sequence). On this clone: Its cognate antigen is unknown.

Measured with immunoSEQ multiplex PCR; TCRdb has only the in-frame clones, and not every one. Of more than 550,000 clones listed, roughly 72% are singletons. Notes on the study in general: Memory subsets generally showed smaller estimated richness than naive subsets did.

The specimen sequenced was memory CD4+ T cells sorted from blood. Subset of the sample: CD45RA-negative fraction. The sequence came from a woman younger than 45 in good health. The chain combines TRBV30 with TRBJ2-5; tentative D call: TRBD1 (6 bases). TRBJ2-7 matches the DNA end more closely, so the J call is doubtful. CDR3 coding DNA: TGTGCCTGGAGACTACAGGGATCCGAGCAGTACTTC. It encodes CAWRLQGSEQYF.